The 6 T cell receptor beta chains reported below all come from one sample, sequenced in a study of technical replicates of blood from a few donors. Profiling relied on immunoSEQ multiplex PCR, and the TCRdb table lists in-frame clones only, not all of them. The table records approximately 6,900 clones, less than 96% of them present only once. The sequencing input was PBMCs. The source is a human donor in good health.

The chain is built from TRBV10-3 and TRBJ2-4, with 11 bases aligning to TRBD1. Germline CDR1 ENHRY, CDR2 SYGVKD. J gave up 6 bases and V 2 bases, and 6 bases lay outside the gene matches. The CDR3 spans 16 residues. The CDR3 protein is CAISENPGQGGNIQYF. CDR3 DNA: TGTGCCATCAGTGAGAACCCGGGACAGGGGGGAAACATTCAGTACTTC.

The chain recombines TRBV11-2 with TRBJ2-1; the D gene is possibly TRBD2 (6 bases). This CDR3 is 15 amino acids long. V was shortened by 1 base and J by 4 bases, with 11 bases between the two germline ends. Germline V CDR1 and CDR2: SGHAT, FQNNGV. The CDR3 DNA reads TGTGCCAGCAGCTTAGCGGGAGCGTGGTACAATGAGCAGTTCTTC. Its protein product is CASSLAGAWYNEQFF.

This chain joins TRBV25-1 and TRBJ2-7, with 11 bases that match TRBD2. Trimming removed 2 bases from V and 7 bases from J; junction bases left unmatched: 7. This CDR3 region has 15 residues. The V gene's germline CDR1 is MGHDK and CDR2 SYGVNS. The CDR3 DNA reads TGTGCCAGCAGTGAAGAGACTAGCGGGAATCGGGAGCAGTACTTC. Protein product: CASSEETSGNREQYF.

The chain recombines TRBV11-2 with TRBJ2-3, with TRBD1 matching over 8 bases. Per germline, CDR1 SGHAT and CDR2 FQNNGV. V shed 2 bases, J shed 1 base, and the junction held 5 bases outside the gene matches. This CDR3 has 16 amino acids. CDR3 bases: TGTGCCAGCAGCTTAATAAAGGGACAGGGCACAGATACGCAGTATTTT. It translates to CASSLIKGQGTDTQYF. Looking up the rest from reference TRBV11-2 and TRBJ2-3 gives the full variable domain: EAGVAQSPRYKIIEKRQSVAFWCNPISGHATLYWYQQILGQGPKLLIQFQNNGVVDDSQLPKDRFSAERLKGVDSTLKIQPAKLEDSAVYLCASSLIKGQGTDTQYFGPGTRLTVL.

The chain couples TRBV6-5 to TRBJ2-2; TRBD1 might be the D (5 bases). The germline V gene encodes CDR1 MNHEY and CDR2 SVGAGI. The length of the CDR3 is 16 residues. The V gene lost 0 bases and the J gene lost 1 base, with 9 bases spanning the gap. The CDR3 DNA sequence: TGTGCCAGCAGTTACTCCGGCCAGGGGAACACCGGGGAGCTGTTTTTT. This encodes CASSYSGQGNTGELFF.

The chain joins TRBV11-2 to TRBJ2-1; 15 bases are shared with TRBD2. Germline lookup yields CDR1 SGHAT and CDR2 FQNNGV. J lost 7 bases, V lost 7 bases, and 8 bases had no gene match. This CDR3 is 16 amino acids long. CDR3 sequence reads: CASTGLAGGEGNEQFF. In nucleotides, the CDR3 is TGTGCCAGCACCGGACTAGCGGGAGGGGAGGGGAATGAGCAGTTCTTC.